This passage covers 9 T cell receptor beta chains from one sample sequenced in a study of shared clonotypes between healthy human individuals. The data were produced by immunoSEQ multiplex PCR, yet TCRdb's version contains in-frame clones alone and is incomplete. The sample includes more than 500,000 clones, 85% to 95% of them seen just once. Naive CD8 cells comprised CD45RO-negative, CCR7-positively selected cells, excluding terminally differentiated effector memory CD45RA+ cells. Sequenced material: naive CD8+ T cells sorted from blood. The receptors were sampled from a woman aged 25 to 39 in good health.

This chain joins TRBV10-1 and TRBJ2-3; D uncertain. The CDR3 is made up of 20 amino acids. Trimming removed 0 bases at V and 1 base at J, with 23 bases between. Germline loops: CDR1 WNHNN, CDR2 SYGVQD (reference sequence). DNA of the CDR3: TGCGCCAGCAGTGAGTCGACTGGGTTTGGGGTTACGTTCGGCACAGATACGCAGTATTTT. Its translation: CASSESTGFGVTFGTDTQYF.

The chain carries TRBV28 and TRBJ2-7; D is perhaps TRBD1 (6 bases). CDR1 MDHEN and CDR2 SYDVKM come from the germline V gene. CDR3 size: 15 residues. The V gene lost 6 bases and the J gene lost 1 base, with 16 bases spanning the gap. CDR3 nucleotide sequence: TGTGCCAGCAGGGCTCCGGGACAAGGTTCCTACGAGCAGTACTTC. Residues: CASRAPGQGSYEQYF.

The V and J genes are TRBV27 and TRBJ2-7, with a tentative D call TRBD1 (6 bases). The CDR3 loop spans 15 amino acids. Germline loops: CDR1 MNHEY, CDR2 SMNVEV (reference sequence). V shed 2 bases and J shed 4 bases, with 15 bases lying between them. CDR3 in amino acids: CASSLTGQGFYEQYF. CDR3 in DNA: TGTGCCAGCAGTTTAACCGGGCAGGGGTTTTACGAGCAGTACTTC.

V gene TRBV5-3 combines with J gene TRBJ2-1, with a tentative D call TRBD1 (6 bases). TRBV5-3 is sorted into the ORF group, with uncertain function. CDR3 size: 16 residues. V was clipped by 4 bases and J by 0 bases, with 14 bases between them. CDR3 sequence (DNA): TGTGCCAGAAGCATAGGACAGTGGATCTCCTACAATGAGCAGTTCTTC. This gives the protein CARSIGQWISYNEQFF.

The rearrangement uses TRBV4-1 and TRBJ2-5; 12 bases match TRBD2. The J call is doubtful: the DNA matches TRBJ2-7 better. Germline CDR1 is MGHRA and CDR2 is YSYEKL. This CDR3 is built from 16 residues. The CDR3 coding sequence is TGCGCCAGCAGCCAGCGACTAGCGGGAGAATTTAACGAGCAGTACTTC. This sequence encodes CASSQRLAGEFNEQYF.

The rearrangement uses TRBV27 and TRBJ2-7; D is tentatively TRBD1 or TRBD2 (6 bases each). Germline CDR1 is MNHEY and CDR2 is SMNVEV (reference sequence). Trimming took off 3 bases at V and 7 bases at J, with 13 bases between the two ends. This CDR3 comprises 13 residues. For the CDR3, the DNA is TGTGCCAGCAGTTTGTCCAGGGGAGGAGAGCAGTACTTC. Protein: CASSLSRGGEQYF.

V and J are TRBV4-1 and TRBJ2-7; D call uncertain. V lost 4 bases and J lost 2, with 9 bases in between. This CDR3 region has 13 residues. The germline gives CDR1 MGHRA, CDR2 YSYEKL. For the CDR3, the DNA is TGCGCCAGCAGCCCCAACGGTGCCTACGAGCAGTACTTC. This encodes CASSPNGAYEQYF.

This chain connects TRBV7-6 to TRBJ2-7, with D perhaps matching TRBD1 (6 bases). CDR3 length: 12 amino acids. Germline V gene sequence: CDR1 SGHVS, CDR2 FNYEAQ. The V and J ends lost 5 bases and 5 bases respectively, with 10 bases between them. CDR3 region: CASSQGWNEQYF. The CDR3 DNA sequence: TGTGCCAGCAGCCAGGGGTGGAACGAGCAGTACTTC.

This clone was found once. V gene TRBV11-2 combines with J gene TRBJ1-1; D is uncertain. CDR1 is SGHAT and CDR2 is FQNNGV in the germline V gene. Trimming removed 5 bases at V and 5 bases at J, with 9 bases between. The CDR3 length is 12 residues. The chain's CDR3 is CASSDFGTEAFF. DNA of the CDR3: TGTGCCAGCAGCGATTTCGGGACTGAAGCTTTCTTT.